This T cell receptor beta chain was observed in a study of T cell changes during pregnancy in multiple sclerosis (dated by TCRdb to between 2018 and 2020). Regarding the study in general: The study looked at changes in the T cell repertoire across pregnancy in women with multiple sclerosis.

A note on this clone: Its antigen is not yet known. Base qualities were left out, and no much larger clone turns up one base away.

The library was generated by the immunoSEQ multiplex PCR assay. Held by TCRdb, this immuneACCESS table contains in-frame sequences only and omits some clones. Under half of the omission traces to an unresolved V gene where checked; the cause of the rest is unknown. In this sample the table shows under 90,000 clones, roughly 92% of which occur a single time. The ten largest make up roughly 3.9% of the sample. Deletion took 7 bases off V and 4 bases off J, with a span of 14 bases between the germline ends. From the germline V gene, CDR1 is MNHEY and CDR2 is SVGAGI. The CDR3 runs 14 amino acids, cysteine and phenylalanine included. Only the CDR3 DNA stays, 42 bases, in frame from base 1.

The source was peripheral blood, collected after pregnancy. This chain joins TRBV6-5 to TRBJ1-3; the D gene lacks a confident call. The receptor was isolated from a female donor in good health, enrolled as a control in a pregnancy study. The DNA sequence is TGTGCCAGCACCCAGGCATTTGGGGGAAACACCATATATTTT. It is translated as CASTQAFGGNTIYF.